These 20 T cell receptor beta chains originate from one sample sequenced in a study of T cells in Graves' hyperthyroidism and ophthalmopathy. Amplification yielded TCR beta CDR3 regions, with RNA transcripts as the source. HTBI primers drove first-round RT-PCR of the TCR CDR3. Each CDR3 protein gets one entry after TCRdb re-called the multiplex PCR reads with MiXCR. The repertoire holds 650,000 to 850,000 distinct CDR3 sequences, roughly a sixth seen once, with approximately 15% in the top ten. What was sequenced was blood. The receptors come from a woman between 50 and 59 years old with Graves' hyperthyroidism that later progressed to Graves' ophthalmopathy.

This clonotype came up many times. This sequence joins TRBV6-1 and TRBJ1-5, with D possibly matching TRBD1 (5 bases). Germline lookup yields CDR1 MNHNS and CDR2 SASEGT. This CDR3 comprises 15 residues. Trimming took off 7 bases at V and 4 bases at J, with 17 bases between the two ends. In DNA form, the CDR3 reads TGTGCCAGCAAAGTCGTGATGGGGGGGAATCAGCCCCAGCATTTT. Amino acids: CASKVVMGGNQPQHF.

The rearrangement joins TRBV19 to TRBJ1-1; 9 nucleotides agree with TRBD1. Looked up from germline, CDR1 is LNHDA and CDR2 is SQIVND (reference sequence). V was clipped by 5 bases and J by 4 bases; unmatched bases: 5. The CDR3 is 14 residues long. CDR3 loop: CASSSGTGITEAFF. The CDR3 coding sequence is TGTGCCAGTAGTTCCGGGACAGGGATCACTGAAGCTTTCTTT.

V usage is TRBV3-1 and J usage is TRBJ1-1; D is unclear. The V gene's germline CDR1 is LGHDT and CDR2 YNNKEL (reference sequence). Trimming pared 3 bases from V and 4 bases from J, leaving 12 bases between. The CDR3 contains 14 residues. The CDR3 loop is CASSHEARLTEAFF. CDR3 bases: TGTGCCAGCAGCCATGAGGCGCGGCTCACTGAAGCTTTCTTT.

This clonotype was detected many times. The CDR3 DNA reads as TGTGCCAGCAGGGTTGGCAATCAGCCCCAGCATTTT. Protein sequence: CASRVGNQPQHF. This sequence joins TRBV27 and TRBJ1-5; D gene unclear. CDR1 is MNHEY and CDR2 is SMNVEV in the germline V gene (reference sequence). V lost 6 bases and J lost 2, with 5 bases in between. The CDR3 spans 12 residues.

J is TRBJ2-2 and V is TRBV7-8; 7 bases are shared with TRBD1. CDR1 and CDR2 from the germline V gene are SGHVS and FQNEAQ. The V gene end was trimmed by 0 bases and the J gene end by 6 bases; junction bases not matched to a gene: 4. CDR3 length equals 15 residues. The CDR3 is CASSLAGGSPGELFF. The DNA of the CDR3 is TGTGCCAGCAGCTTAGCAGGGGGCAGCCCCGGGGAGCTGTTTTTT.

The rearrangement joins TRBV29-1 to TRBJ2-7, with TRBD1 matching 9 bases. V lost 2 bases to trimming and J lost 4 bases; unmatched junction nucleotides: 9. Germline V CDR1 and CDR2: SQVTM, ANQGSEA. This CDR3 contains 15 residues. The chain's CDR3 is CSVEYRGQGSYEQYF. The CDR3 coding sequence is TGCAGCGTTGAATATCGGGGACAGGGAAGTTACGAGCAGTACTTC.

This clonotype occurred many times. Here the CDR3 reads CASSLIAGGLYEQYF. Here the CDR3 DNA reads TGTGCCAGCAGCTTAATAGCGGGGGGGTTGTACGAGCAGTACTTC. V usage is TRBV7-3 and J usage is TRBJ2-7, with 11 bases aligning to TRBD2. Germline V gives CDR1 SGHTA, CDR2 FQGTGA. CDR3 length: 15 amino acids. The V and J ends lost 1 base and 4 bases, in that order; junction bases with no gene match: 3.

The chain employs TRBV2 and TRBJ2-4; 9 bases are a match to TRBD2. The CDR3 covers 13 residues. Losses at the gene ends were 7 bases for V and 7 bases for J; bases not matched to a gene: 5. CDR1 is SNHLY and CDR2 is FYNNEI in the germline V gene. The CDR3 protein is CASTRTSGNIQYF. Here the CDR3 DNA reads TGTGCCAGCACGAGAACTAGCGGGAACATTCAGTACTTC.

This clonotype was counted many times. The chain links TRBV11-2 to TRBJ2-1; D is possibly TRBD1 or TRBD2 (7 bases each). The V end was cut by 4 bases, the J end by 0 bases, with 13 bases between. Germline V gene data show CDR1 as SGHAT and CDR2 as FQNNGV. CDR3 length: 16 residues. CDR3 in amino acids: CASSSQGGDSYNEQFF. CDR3 nucleotides: TGTGCCAGCAGCTCCCAGGGGGGGGACTCCTACAATGAGCAGTTCTTC. The entire variable domain, with the rest obtained from reference TRBV11-2 and TRBJ2-1, is as follows: EAGVAQSPRYKIIEKRQSVAFWCNPISGHATLYWYQQILGQGPKLLIQFQNNGVVDDSQLPKDRFSAERLKGVDSTLKIQPAKLEDSAVYLCASSSQGGDSYNEQFFGPGTRLTVL.

This clonotype was found many times. J is TRBJ1-6 and V is TRBV11-2, with a possible D match to TRBD1 (5 bases). CDR1 is SGHAT and CDR2 is FQNNGV in the germline V gene. V lost 1 base and J lost 4, with 17 bases in between. The CDR3 runs 18 residues. Here the CDR3 DNA reads TGTGCCAGCAGCTTAGTGTTCTGGGACGGGGGTTATAATTCACCCCTCCACTTT. It encodes CASSLVFWDGGYNSPLHF.

This clonotype has more than one count but fewer than ten. The V gene is TRBV27, the J gene TRBJ2-3; TRBD2 matches at 16 bases. Unmatched junction bases numbered 8, after V lost 2 bases and J lost 3 bases. This CDR3 is built from 19 residues. The germline CDR1 and CDR2 sequences are MNHEY and SMNVEV (reference sequence). CDR3 residues: CASSLGTSGGAGLTDTQYF. The CDR3 bases are TGTGCCAGCAGTTTAGGGACTAGCGGGGGGGCAGGACTGACAGATACGCAGTATTTT.

V and J are TRBV19 and TRBJ2-3; TRBD1 matches 7 bases. Germline CDR1 and CDR2: LNHDA and SQIVND (reference sequence). The CDR3 sequence is 18 residues long. Unmatched junction bases numbered 11, after V lost 0 bases and J lost 2 bases. The CDR3 region is CASSIDTPRTGDTDTQYF. DNA for the CDR3: TGTGCCAGTAGTATAGATACACCCCGGACAGGAGACACAGATACGCAGTATTTT. The full variable domain, with the rest looked up from reference TRBV19 and TRBJ2-3, is DGGITQSPKYLFRKEGQNVTLSCEQNLNHDAMYWYRQDPGQGLRLIYYSQIVNDFQKGDIAEGYSVSREKKESFPLTVTSAQKNPTAFYLCASSIDTPRTGDTDTQYFGPGTRLTVL.

Concerning this clonotype: A much larger clonotype is one base distant, so this may be a read error. The chain has TRBV20-1 and TRBJ1-4; TRBD1 might be the D (5 bases). Trimming took off 3 bases at V and 10 bases at J, with 12 bases between the two ends. Germline assignment: CDR1 DFQATT and CDR2 SNEGSKA (reference sequence). This CDR3 spans 12 amino acids. The CDR3 DNA reads as TGCAGTGCTAGTCTAAGGGGTGGAAAACTGTTTTTT. This translates into CSASLRGGKLFF.

V is TRBV29-1 and J is TRBJ1-2, with a tentative D call TRBD1 (5 bases). The CDR3 has 13 residues. Trimming pared 7 bases from V and 3 bases from J, leaving 15 bases between. Germline V gene sequence: CDR1 SQVTM, CDR2 ANQGSEA. CDR3 nucleotides: TGCAGCGGTCGGTCTGGGACTGACTATGGCTACACCTTC. Protein: CSGRSGTDYGYTF.

This clonotype was observed a handful of times. The chain employs TRBV6-5 and TRBJ1-2, with D possibly TRBD1 on 6 matching bases. Looked up from germline, CDR1 is MNHEY and CDR2 is SVGAGI. V was trimmed by 3 bases and J by 7 bases, leaving 12 bases between them. This CDR3 has 13 amino acids. CDR3 nucleotides: TGTGCCAGCAGTTATAGCGGGGGGCTTGGCTACACCTTC. This gives the protein CASSYSGGLGYTF.

The chain employs TRBV5-4 and TRBJ2-1; 12 bases match TRBD1. The CDR3 spans 17 residues. Losses at the gene ends were 2 bases for V and 9 bases for J; bases not matched to a gene: 12. Per the germline V gene, CDR1 is SGHNT and CDR2 is YYREEE (reference sequence). CDR3 sequence: CASSFGLTGQGASEQFF. CDR3 coding DNA: TGTGCCAGCAGCTTTGGACTAACGGGACAGGGGGCGAGTGAGCAGTTCTTC. Based on the CDR3 plus reference TRBV5-4 and TRBJ2-1, the full variable domain is ETGVTQSPTHLIKTRGQQVTLRCSSQSGHNTVSWYQQALGQGPQFIFQYYREEENGRGNFPPRFSGLQFPNYSSELNVNALELDDSALYLCASSFGLTGQGASEQFFGPGTRLTVL.

A few counts support this clonotype. V gene TRBV30 combines with J gene TRBJ1-1; 9 bases line up with TRBD1. The CDR3 loop spans 14 amino acids. V trimming: 4 bases; J trimming: 3 bases; junction bases outside the gene matches: 6. Germline lookup yields CDR1 GTSNPN and CDR2 SVGIG (reference sequence). The CDR3 DNA is TGTGCCTGGAACCGGGACAGGGCTCACACTGAAGCTTTCTTT. This encodes CAWNRDRAHTEAFF. Drawing the rest from reference TRBV30 and TRBJ1-1, the complete variable domain is SQTIHQWPATLVQPVGSPLSLECTVEGTSNPNLYWYRQAAGRGLQLLFYSVGIGQISSEVPQNLSASRPQDRQFILSSKKLLLSDSGFYLCAWNRDRAHTEAFFGQGTRLTVV.

The chain uses TRBV7-2 and TRBJ2-1; 9 positions match TRBD2. Unmatched junction bases numbered 7, after V lost 8 bases and J lost 5 bases. Germline values: CDR1 SGHTA, CDR2 FQGNSA. The CDR3 consists of 14 residues. CDR3 residues: CASGAGGPNNEQFF. CDR3 nucleotide sequence: TGTGCCAGCGGAGCGGGGGGTCCTAACAATGAGCAGTTCTTC. The variable domain in full, completed from reference TRBV7-2 and TRBJ2-1, reads GAGVSQSPSNKVTEKGKDVELRCDPISGHTALYWYRQSLGQGLEFLIYFQGNSAPDKSGLPSDRFSAERTGGSVSTLTIQRTQQEDSAVYLCASGAGGPNNEQFFGPGTRLTVL.

In this sample, this clonotype turned up many times. V usage is TRBV18 and J usage is TRBJ2-1; 14 bases are a match to TRBD2. V shed 1 base and J 9 bases; nucleotides not matched to a gene: 11. This CDR3 comprises 18 residues. Germline V gives CDR1 KGHSH, CDR2 LQKENI. The CDR3, as DNA: TGTGCCAGCTCACCACTGGGGACTAGCGGGGGATCCGTACTTGAGCAGTTCTTC. Protein product: CASSPLGTSGGSVLEQFF.

The chain is built from TRBV30 and TRBJ1-4; 10 nucleotides match TRBD1. The CDR3 spans 14 residues. Germline V lookup: CDR1 GTSNPN, CDR2 SVGIG (reference sequence). J was trimmed by 1 base and V by 7 bases; bases with no gene match: 3. The CDR3: CAFGTGVTNEKLFF. CDR3 nucleotide sequence: TGTGCCTTCGGGACAGGGGTAACTAATGAAAAACTGTTTTTT.